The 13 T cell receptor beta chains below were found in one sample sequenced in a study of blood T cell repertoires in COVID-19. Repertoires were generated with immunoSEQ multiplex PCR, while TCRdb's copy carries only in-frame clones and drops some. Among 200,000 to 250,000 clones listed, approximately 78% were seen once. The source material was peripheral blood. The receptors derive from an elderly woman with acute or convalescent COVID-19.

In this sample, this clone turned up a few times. For the CDR3, the DNA is TGTGCCAGCAGTTTTTGGGGGGAGGGCCTCTCCGAGCAGTACTTC. Protein: CASSFWGEGLSEQYF. The chain joins TRBV28 to TRBJ2-7; 7 bases are a match to TRBD2. Per the germline V gene, CDR1 is MDHEN and CDR2 is SYDVKM. This CDR3 contains 15 residues. After removal of 3 bases from V and 6 bases from J, the junction contained 11 bases not matched to a gene. Combining the CDR3 with reference TRBV28 and TRBJ2-7 gives the whole variable domain DVKVTQSSRYLVKRTGEKVFLECVQDMDHENMFWYRQDPGLGLRLIYFSYDVKMKEKGDIPEGYSVSREKKERFSLILESASTNQTSMYLCASSFWGEGLSEQYFGPGTRLTVT.

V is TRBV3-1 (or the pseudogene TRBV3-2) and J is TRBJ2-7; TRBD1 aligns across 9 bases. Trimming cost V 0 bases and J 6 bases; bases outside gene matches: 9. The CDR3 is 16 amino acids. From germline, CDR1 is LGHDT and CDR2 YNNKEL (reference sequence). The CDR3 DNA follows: TGTGCCAGCAGCCAAGATCCAGGGACAGGGTATCTCGAGCAGTACTTC. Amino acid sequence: CASSQDPGTGYLEQYF.

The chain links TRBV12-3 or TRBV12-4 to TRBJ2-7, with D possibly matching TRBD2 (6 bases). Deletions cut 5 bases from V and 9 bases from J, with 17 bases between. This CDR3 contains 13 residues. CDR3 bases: TGTGCCAGCAGTAGGGCGGGGCCTGGTGGGCAGTACTTC. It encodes CASSRAGPGGQYF.

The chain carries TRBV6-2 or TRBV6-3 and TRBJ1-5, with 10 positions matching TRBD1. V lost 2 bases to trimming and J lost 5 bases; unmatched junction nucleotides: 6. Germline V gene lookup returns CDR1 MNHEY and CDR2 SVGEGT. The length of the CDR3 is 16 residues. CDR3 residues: CASSYGIGTGDQPQHF. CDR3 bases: TGTGCCAGCAGTTACGGTATTGGGACAGGGGATCAGCCCCAGCATTTT.

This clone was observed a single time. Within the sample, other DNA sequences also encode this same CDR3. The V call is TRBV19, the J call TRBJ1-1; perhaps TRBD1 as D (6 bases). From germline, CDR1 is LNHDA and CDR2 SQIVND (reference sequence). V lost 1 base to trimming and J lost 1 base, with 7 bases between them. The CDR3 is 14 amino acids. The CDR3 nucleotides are TGTGCCAGTAGTATAGGAGGGGGGAACACTGAAGCTTTCTTT. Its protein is CASSIGGGNTEAFF.

CDR3 amino acids: CASSPPGPPWEQFF. DNA for the CDR3: TGCGCCAGCAGCCCCCCGGGTCCTCCATGGGAGCAGTTCTTC. The chain is built from TRBV10-2 and TRBJ2-1; D gene ambiguous. The CDR3 covers 14 residues. The germline V gene has CDR1 WSHSY and CDR2 SAAADI. V gave up 6 bases and J gave up 10 bases, with 19 bases separating them.

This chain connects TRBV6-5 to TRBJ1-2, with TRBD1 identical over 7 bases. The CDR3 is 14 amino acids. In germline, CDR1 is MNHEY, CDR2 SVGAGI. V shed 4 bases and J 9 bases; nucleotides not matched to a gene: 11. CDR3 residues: CASSSSYRGESYTF. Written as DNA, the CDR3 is TGTGCCAGCAGTTCCAGTTACAGGGGCGAGAGCTACACCTTC.

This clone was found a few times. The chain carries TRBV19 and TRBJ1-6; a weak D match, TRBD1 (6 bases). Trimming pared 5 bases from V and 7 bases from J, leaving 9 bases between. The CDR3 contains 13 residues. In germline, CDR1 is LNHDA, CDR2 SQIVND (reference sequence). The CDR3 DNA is TGTGCCAGTAGTTTCCAGGGGAATTCACCCCTCCACTTT. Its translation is CASSFQGNSPLHF.

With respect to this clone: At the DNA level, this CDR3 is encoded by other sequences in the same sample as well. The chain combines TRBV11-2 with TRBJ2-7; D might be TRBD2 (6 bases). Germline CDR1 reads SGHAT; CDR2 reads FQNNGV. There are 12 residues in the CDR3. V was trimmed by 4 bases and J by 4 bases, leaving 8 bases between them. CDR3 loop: CASSSAGYEQYF. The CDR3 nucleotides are TGTGCCAGCAGCTCGGCGGGGTACGAGCAGTACTTC.

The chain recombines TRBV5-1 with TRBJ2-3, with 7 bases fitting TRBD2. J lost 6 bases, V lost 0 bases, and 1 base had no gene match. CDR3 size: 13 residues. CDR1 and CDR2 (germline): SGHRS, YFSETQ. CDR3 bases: TGCGCCAGCAGCTTGGGAGCGGGGGATACGCAGTATTTT. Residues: CASSLGAGDTQYF.

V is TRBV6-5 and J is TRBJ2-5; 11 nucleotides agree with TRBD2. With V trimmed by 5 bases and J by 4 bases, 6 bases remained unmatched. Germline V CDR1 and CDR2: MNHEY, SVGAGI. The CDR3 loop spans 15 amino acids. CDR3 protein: CASSPPGLAGETQYF. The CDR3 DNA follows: TGTGCCAGCAGTCCCCCCGGACTAGCGGGAGAGACCCAGTACTTC.

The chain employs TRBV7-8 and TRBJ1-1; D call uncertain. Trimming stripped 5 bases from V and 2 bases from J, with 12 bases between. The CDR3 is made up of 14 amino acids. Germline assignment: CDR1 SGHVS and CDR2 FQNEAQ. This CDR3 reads CASSAYSKNTEAFF. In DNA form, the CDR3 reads TGTGCCAGCAGCGCGTATTCTAAAAACACTGAAGCTTTCTTT.

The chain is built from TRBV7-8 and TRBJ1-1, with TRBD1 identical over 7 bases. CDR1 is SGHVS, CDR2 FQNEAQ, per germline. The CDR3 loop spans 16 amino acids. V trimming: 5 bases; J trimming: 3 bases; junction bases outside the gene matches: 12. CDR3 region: CASSPAMEGGYTEAFF. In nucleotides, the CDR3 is TGTGCCAGCAGCCCTGCCATGGAAGGGGGCTACACTGAAGCTTTCTTT.